A selection of T cell receptor beta chains follows, all from one sample in a study of cytomegalovirus exposure and HLA in healthy donors. Libraries were prepared by immunoSEQ multiplex PCR; TCRdb keeps only in-frame clonotypes and omits some of them. The profile shows under 200,000 clones, about 96% of them singletons. Sequenced sample: PBMCs. The receptors derive from a woman aged 18-30 years in good health and CMV-seronegative. Each CDR3 is given with its conserved first and last residue. D genes are given only for firm matches. Size is stated for part of the rows, as once, few or many counts, or as a class when the clone is expanded.

J,D,size,V,CDR3,DNA
TRBJ1-1,NA,NA,TRBV7-9,CASSLDRPTVNTEAFF,TGTGCCAGCAGCTTAGATAGACCCACAGTGAACACTGAAGCTTTCTTT
TRBJ2-2,NA,NA,TRBV5-1,CASSLNIGENTGELFF,TGCGCCAGCAGCTTAAACATCGGGGAAAACACCGGGGAGCTGTTTTTT
TRBJ1-2,TRBD1,NA,TRBV27,CASSISRQGAGYTF,TGTGCCAGCAGTATATCCCGACAGGGTGCCGGCTACACCTTC
TRBJ2-3,TRBD2,NA,TRBV4-2,CASSQDWASGGLGQYF,TGTGCCAGCAGCCAAGATTGGGCTAGCGGGGGGTTGGGGCAGTATTTT
TRBJ1-2,NA,NA,TRBV5-4,CASSLGGVYGYTF,TGTGCCAGCAGCTTGGGGGGCGTCTATGGCTACACCTTC
TRBJ2-7,NA,NA,TRBV6-4,CASSDSPDRSLGEQYF,TGTGCCAGCAGTGACTCGCCCGACAGGAGTTTGGGCGAGCAGTACTTC
TRBJ1-1,NA,NA,TRBV9,CASSPGQNTEAFF,TGTGCCAGCAGCCCCGGACAGAACACTGAAGCTTTCTTT
TRBJ1-3,NA,NA,TRBV30,CAWSKTGGAGNTIYF,TGTGCCTGGAGTAAAACGGGGGGGGCTGGAAACACCATATATTTT
TRBJ2-2,NA,NA,TRBV4-3,CASSLARNTGELFF,TGCGCCAGCAGCCTTGCGAGGAACACCGGGGAGCTGTTTTTT
TRBJ2-1,NA,NA,TRBV6-5,CASRQWGEHGEQFF,TGTGCCAGCAGGCAGTGGGGAGAGCACGGTGAGCAGTTCTTC
TRBJ2-1,NA,NA,TRBV2,CASSEDRGNYNEQFF,TGTGCCAGCAGTGAAGATCGCGGGAATTACAATGAGCAGTTCTTC
TRBJ2-7,NA,NA,TRBV6-5,CASSRSGRSEQYF,TGTGCCAGCAGTAGATCAGGGCGCAGCGAGCAGTACTTC
TRBJ1-1,NA,NA,TRBV10-3,CAIRAGTGNTEAFF,TGTGCCATCAGGGCCGGAACAGGGAACACTGAAGCTTTCTTT
TRBJ1-2,NA,NA,TRBV19,CASSIVTGNYGYTF,TGTGCCAGTAGTATAGTTACGGGAAACTATGGCTACACCTTC
TRBJ1-1,TRBD1,NA,TRBV9,CASSVGPGQGNTEAFF,TGTGCCAGCAGCGTAGGACCGGGACAGGGGAACACTGAAGCTTTCTTT
TRBJ1-2,NA,NA,TRBV18,CASSLAQGAPYGYTF,TGTGCCAGCTCACTGGCTCAGGGTGCCCCCTATGGCTACACCTTC
TRBJ1-4,TRBD1,NA,TRBV9,CASSVEGTGDEKLFF,TGTGCCAGCAGCGTAGAAGGGACAGGTGACGAAAAACTGTTTTTT
TRBJ2-5,TRBD1,NA,TRBV7-2,CASSPLDRGVETQYF,TGTGCCAGCAGCCCACTAGACAGGGGGGTCGAGACCCAGTACTTC
TRBJ1-4,NA,NA,TRBV27,CASSSGTRNEKLFF,TGTGCCAGCAGTTCCGGGACTAGAAATGAAAAACTGTTTTTT
TRBJ2-5,TRBD2,NA,TRBV18,CASSPRTSAGETQYF,TGTGCCAGCTCACCCCGGACTAGCGCGGGTGAGACCCAGTACTTC
TRBJ1-5,TRBD1,NA,TRBV5-6,CASSLVGQDSNQPQHF,TGTGCCAGCAGCTTGGTGGGACAGGATAGCAATCAGCCCCAGCATTTT
TRBJ2-3,TRBD2,NA,TRBV5-4,CASSLGASGGLADTQYF,TGTGCCAGCAGCTTGGGGGCTAGCGGGGGATTGGCAGATACGCAGTATTTT
TRBJ2-7,TRBD1,NA,TRBV9,CASSVGTGKVYEQYF,TGTGCCAGCAGCGTCGGGACAGGAAAAGTGTACGAGCAGTACTTC
TRBJ1-1,NA,NA,TRBV11-2,CASSLGGGYTEAFF,TGTGCCAGCAGCTTAGGGGGAGGGTACACTGAAGCTTTCTTT
TRBJ1-1,NA,NA,TRBV6-5,CASSFQGSMNTEAFF,TGTGCCAGCAGCTTTCAGGGGTCCATGAACACTGAAGCTTTCTTT
TRBJ2-3,TRBD2,NA,TRBV5-1,CASSSGLAVKDTQYF,TGCGCCAGCAGCTCCGGACTAGCGGTGAAAGATACGCAGTATTTT
TRBJ1-5,NA,few,TRBV6-1,CASSELIGGSGQPQHF,TGTGCCAGCAGTGAACTAATAGGAGGGAGCGGTCAGCCCCAGCATTTT
TRBJ1-3,TRBD1,NA,TRBV18,CASSQQGAKMDTIYF,TGTGCCAGCTCACAACAGGGGGCTAAGATGGACACCATATATTTT
TRBJ1-2,NA,NA,TRBV18,CASSPGGNYGYTF,TGTGCCAGCTCACCAGGGGGGAACTATGGCTACACCTTC
TRBJ1-2,NA,NA,TRBV11-1,CASSFDSSNYGYTF,TGTGCCAGCAGCTTTGACAGTTCTAACTATGGCTACACCTTC
TRBJ1-2,TRBD1,NA,TRBV27,CASSFRLTGGPPNYGYTF,TGTGCCAGCAGTTTCCGACTGACAGGGGGCCCCCCTAACTATGGCTACACCTTC
TRBJ2-5,NA,NA,TRBV6-5,CASSYSVSGIYETQYF,TGTGCCAGCAGTTACTCGGTTAGCGGTATTTATGAGACCCAGTACTTC
TRBJ2-5,NA,NA,TRBV30,CAWKLDPETQYF,TGTGCCTGGAAACTAGATCCAGAGACCCAGTACTTC
TRBJ2-1,NA,NA,TRBV29-1,CSVGREGLIYNEQFF,TGCAGCGTTGGCCGCGAGGGACTGATCTACAATGAGCAGTTCTTC
TRBJ2-7,TRBD1,few,TRBV6-1,CASSELAGGYYEQYF,TGTGCCAGCAGTGAGCTAGCAGGGGGCTACTACGAGCAGTACTTC
TRBJ2-7,NA,NA,TRBV4-3,CASSQGGQGFYEQYF,TGCGCCAGCAGCCAAGGAGGCCAGGGGTTTTACGAGCAGTACTTC
TRBJ1-4,TRBD1,NA,TRBV5-1,CASSTGTGGIQREKLFF,TGCGCCAGCAGCACCGGGACAGGGGGCATTCAGCGGGAAAAACTGTTTTTT
TRBJ2-7,TRBD1,NA,TRBV2,CASSLGQGFYEQYF,TGTGCCAGCAGCCTGGGACAGGGATTTTACGAGCAGTACTTC
TRBJ1-2,TRBD1,NA,TRBV7-2,CASSLEDRALTDGYTF,TGTGCCAGCAGCTTAGAGGACAGGGCCTTAACGGATGGCTACACCTTC
TRBJ2-6,NA,NA,TRBV9,CASSVLGSGANVLTF,TGTGCCAGCAGCGTTCTCGGCTCTGGGGCCAACGTCCTGACTTTC
TRBJ2-1,TRBD2,NA,TRBV27,CASSLTSGGGVEFF,TGTGCCAGCAGTTTAACTAGCGGGGGCGGTGTGGAGTTCTTC
TRBJ2-3,TRBD1,NA,TRBV15,CATSRAGQASTDTQYF,TGTGCCACCAGCAGGGCGGGACAGGCGAGCACAGATACGCAGTATTTT
TRBJ1-5,TRBD1,NA,TRBV7-8,CASSFGTGNQPQHF,TGTGCCAGCAGCTTCGGGACAGGGAATCAGCCCCAGCATTTT
TRBJ1-2,NA,NA,TRBV21-1,CAGMRVTYGYTF,TGTGCCGGAATGAGGGTTACTTATGGCTACACCTTC
TRBJ2-3,NA,NA,TRBV7-2,CASSLGSGAKTSTDTQYF,TGTGCCAGCAGCTTAGGATCAGGGGCCAAAACTAGCACAGATACGCAGTATTTT
TRBJ2-2,TRBD1,NA,TRBV7-9,CASTGQDNTGELFF,TGTGCCAGCACGGGACAGGACAACACCGGGGAGCTGTTTTTT
TRBJ2-1,TRBD2,NA,TRBV7-9,CASSFGLAGASSYNEQFF,TGTGCCAGCAGCTTCGGACTAGCGGGGGCGAGCTCCTACAATGAGCAGTTCTTC
TRBJ2-7,TRBD2,NA,TRBV4-1,CASSQTSGGSYEQYF,TGCGCCAGCAGCCAGACTAGCGGGGGATCCTACGAGCAGTACTTC
TRBJ1-2,TRBD1,once,TRBV6-5,CASSTPGTGGYGYTF,TGTGCCAGCAGTACCCCCGGGACAGGGGGTTATGGCTACACCTTC
TRBJ1-1,NA,NA,TRBV4-1,CASSPYGVELNTEAFF,TGCGCCAGCAGCCCCTACGGGGTAGAGTTGAACACTGAAGCTTTCTTT